This is a list of T cell receptor beta chains from one sample in a study of blood T cell repertoires in COVID-19. Libraries were prepared by immunoSEQ multiplex PCR; TCRdb keeps only in-frame clonotypes and omits some of them. The data show 350,000 to 400,000 clones, with 85% to 90% seen just once and around 0.97% held by the top ten. The sequencing sample was made of PBMCs or T cells enriched from blood (not recorded which). These receptors all stem from a woman aged 25-40 years with acute COVID-19. Both conserved end residues are trimmed from each CDR3.

J gene	V gene	CDR3 protein
TRBJ2-5	TRBV7-8	ASSTSGHRSQETQY
TRBJ2-7	TRBV19	ASSRTSGSYEQY
TRBJ1-6	TRBV6-6	ASSPDRLSSYNSPLH
TRBJ1-4	TRBV28	ASSYTDSLNEKLF
TRBJ2-1	TRBV7-3	ASSLASIDNEQF
TRBJ1-5	TRBV19	ASSIIDRDDQPQH
TRBJ2-7	TRBV7-9	ASSLLGQGNYEQY
TRBJ1-2	TRBV19	ASSMGGVPHYGYT
TRBJ2-1	TRBV7-2	ASSSSGASYNEQF
TRBJ2-5	TRBV20-1	SASLGRETQY
TRBJ2-3	TRBV4-1	ASSHGESTSGGPDTQY
TRBJ2-2	TRBV4-2	ASSLEQGLNTGELF
TRBJ1-1	TRBV15	ATSRADSWNTEAF
TRBJ1-4	TRBV7-9	ASSLAGQNEKLF
TRBJ2-1	TRBV27	ASSPRGNNYNEQF
TRBJ1-2	TRBV11-2	ASSLVAQPNDGYT
TRBJ2-7	TRBV28	ASSFAGASYEQY
TRBJ2-2	TRBV6-6	ASSSPGQGHDGELF
TRBJ1-2	TRBV6-1	ASSEWDRDGYGYT
TRBJ1-4	TRBV18	ASSPGTGNEKLF
TRBJ2-2	TRBV12-3/TRBV12-4	ASSPRGHGELF
TRBJ2-1	TRBV7-6	ASSLGIGTGGNEQF
TRBJ1-4	TRBV7-2	ASSPGDRGTLATNEKLF
TRBJ2-3	TRBV12-5	ASGPGQGADTQY
TRBJ1-1	TRBV5-6	ASSLATGRTEAF
TRBJ2-3	TRBV7-9	ASSLEAGASFTDTQY
TRBJ1-2	TRBV6-5	ASSQTGIGYT
TRBJ1-6	TRBV19	ASTLGHLLANSPLH
TRBJ2-1	TRBV27	ASRRSSGGAYNEQF
TRBJ1-2	TRBV6-5	ASRPTTVDGYT
TRBJ2-1	TRBV15	ATSSGDYNEQF
TRBJ2-1	TRBV5-4	ASSLTSLPGERDNEQF
TRBJ2-1	TRBV5-1	ASSLAGAQWNEQF
TRBJ2-7	TRBV5-5	ASSRDFRSSYEQY
TRBJ2-2	TRBV19	ASSSIGPAVPGELF
TRBJ1-1	TRBV5-4	ASSLDRGLSTEAF
TRBJ1-1	TRBV5-1	ASSLFTGLTEAF
TRBJ1-1	TRBV3-1/TRBV3-2	ASSPQGQGAEGTEAF
TRBJ1-2	TRBV6-5	ASSWLSDRANYGYT
TRBJ1-3	TRBV9	ASSVDGGASGNTIY
TRBJ1-6	TRBV5-5	ASSRRDRDDSPLH
TRBJ2-5	TRBV18	ASSARTSEEETQY
TRBJ2-7	TRBV5-1	ASSPDGGDSYEQY
TRBJ2-5	TRBV5-1	ASRSGQGSQETQY
TRBJ2-1	TRBV7-2	ASSEGLAGATRF
TRBJ2-7	TRBV4-1	ASSQVALVGEQY
TRBJ1-1	TRBV9	ASSVLQGLNTEAF